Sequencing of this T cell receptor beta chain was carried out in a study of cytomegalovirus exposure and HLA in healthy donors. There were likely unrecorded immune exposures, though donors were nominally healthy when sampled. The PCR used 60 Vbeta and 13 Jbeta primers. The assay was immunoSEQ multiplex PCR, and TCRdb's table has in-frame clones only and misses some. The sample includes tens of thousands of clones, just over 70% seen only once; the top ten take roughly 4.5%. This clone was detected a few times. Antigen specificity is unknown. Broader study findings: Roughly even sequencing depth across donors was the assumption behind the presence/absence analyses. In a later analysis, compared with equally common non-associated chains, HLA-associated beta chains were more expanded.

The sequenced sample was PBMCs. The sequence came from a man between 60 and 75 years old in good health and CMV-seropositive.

The CDR3 coding sequence is TGTGCCAGCAGATGGACAGCGAACACCGGGGAGCTGTTTTTT. It yields the protein CASRWTANTGELFF. The V and J genes are TRBV6-5 and TRBJ2-2; D possibly corresponds to TRBD1 (6 bases). Trimming removed 6 bases at V and 0 bases at J, with 8 bases between. Germline V lookup: CDR1 MNHEY, CDR2 SVGAGI. CDR3 length equals 14 residues.